The sequence of this TCR beta chain was determined in a study of Tregs in tolerant kidney transplant recipients. Findings and limits, study-wide: Changing PCR primers prevented nucleotide comparison between some patients' samples.

The CDR3 has 14 amino acids. Germline V gene sequence: CDR1 SEHNR, CDR2 FQNEAQ (reference sequence). J was trimmed by 5 bases and V by 4 bases; bases with no gene match: 4. Assay: immunoSEQ multiplex PCR; the TCRdb copy retains only in-frame clones and omits some. The sample holds roughly 66,000 clones, over 85% seen once. As regards this clone: Its target is not known.

This TCR was recovered from a human donor who received a combined kidney and bone marrow transplant. V usage is TRBV7-9 and J usage is TRBJ1-2, with 10 bases that match TRBD1. The input for sequencing was CD8+ T cells from blood, taken before the transplant. CDR3 loop: CASSSGTGVYGYTF. In DNA, the CDR3 is TGTGCCAGCAGCTCAGGGACAGGGGTTTATGGCTACACCTTC. Drawing the rest from reference TRBV7-9 and TRBJ1-2, the complete variable domain is DTGVSQNPRHKITKRGQNVTFRCDPISEHNRLYWYRQTLGQGPEFLTYFQNEAQLEKSRLLSDRFSAERPKGSFSTLEIQRTEQGDSAMYLCASSSGTGVYGYTFGSGTRLTVV.